The rows below give T cell receptor beta chains drawn from one sample of a study of shared clonotypes between healthy human individuals. TCRdb keeps only in-frame clones here, not all; method: immunoSEQ multiplex PCR. The sample carries under 1 million clones, almost 95% recorded once. Sequenced material: naive CD8+ T cells sorted from blood. Source of these receptors: a man aged 30 to 45 in good health. The conserved cysteine and the conserved F or W are not part of the CDR3 here. Fields, in order: V gene, D gene, J gene, CDR3 protein. D genes are given only for firm matches.

>TRBV6-6|.|TRBJ1-1
ASSQGYGNTEAF
>TRBV14|.|TRBJ2-1
ASSQVLSWGQF
>TRBV27|.|TRBJ2-7
ASSPRPTSPDYEQY
>TRBV7-9|.|TRBJ2-1
ASSLSTGQSSYNEQF
>TRBV4-2|TRBD2|TRBJ2-1
ASSLGLAGHNEQF
>TRBV16|TRBD1|TRBJ1-2
ASSLSLGTAYGYT
>TRBV27|.|TRBJ2-3
ASSYSRTDTQY
>TRBV11-2|TRBD1|TRBJ2-3
ASSSGQGADTQY
>TRBV11-2|.|TRBJ1-1
ASGAVEAF
>TRBV6-1|.|TRBJ1-1
ASSEVWTEAF
>TRBV19|.|TRBJ1-4
ASNSPTEKLF
>TRBV18|.|TRBJ2-5
ASSPERMWETQY
>TRBV9|.|TRBJ1-1
ASSRTTEAF
>TRBV18|.|TRBJ2-1
ASSPEASGSSYNEQF
>TRBV27|.|TRBJ1-1
ASSFGGLNTEAF
>TRBV27|.|TRBJ1-5
ASSLGLSNQPQH
>TRBV9|.|TRBJ2-5
ASSGEAQY
>TRBV4-1|.|TRBJ2-7
ASSHSGVEQY
>TRBV5-6|TRBD1|TRBJ2-7
ASRRQGAINEQY
>TRBV29-1|.|TRBJ2-1
SVSGLVINEQF
>TRBV4-3|.|TRBJ2-7
ASSQDILDYEQY
>TRBV5-6|.|TRBJ1-5
ASSTLNNQPQH
>TRBV5-4|.|TRBJ2-7
ASSSTGYEQY
>TRBV4-3|.|TRBJ2-2
ASSWSGHNTGELF
>TRBV9|TRBD2|TRBJ2-3
ASSSRTSGRDTQY
>TRBV5-8|.|TRBJ2-7
ASRGFVSGDEQY
>TRBV15|TRBD1|TRBJ2-5
ATSRIIGRGPKTQY
>TRBV27|.|TRBJ2-3
ASSFPGDPDTQY
>TRBV6-5|.|TRBJ2-7
ASSRTRASSYEQY
>TRBV2|TRBD2|TRBJ2-3
ASSPAGAGTDTQY
>TRBV10-2|.|TRBJ1-2
ASSAITGMVGYT
>TRBV5-4|TRBD2|TRBJ2-3
ASSLGTSGIDTQY
>TRBV6-5|TRBD1|TRBJ2-1
ASRTGRNEQF
>TRBV7-3|.|TRBJ2-7
ASSPRWPYEQY
>TRBV29-1|TRBD1|TRBJ2-2
SVPDRGDEPRNTGELF
>TRBV7-9|TRBD1|TRBJ2-1
ASSLVIRTGANEQF
>TRBV29-1|TRBD2|TRBJ2-1
SASLADYNEQF
>TRBV7-9|.|TRBJ2-7
ASSLGGDASYEQY
>TRBV5-4|TRBD2|TRBJ2-7
ASSFAGGAYEQY
>TRBV29-1|TRBD2|TRBJ2-7
SVEVEGTSGRVYEQY
>TRBV21-1|.|TRBJ2-7
ASLTGSYEQY
>TRBV15|.|TRBJ2-7
ATSRDLAAYEQY
>TRBV5-6|TRBD2|TRBJ2-7
ASSLLSGMSYEQY
>TRBV5-6|TRBD2|TRBJ2-1
ASIPSGSGYNEQF
>TRBV27|TRBD2|TRBJ2-3
ASGFGAGDTDTQY
>TRBV19|.|TRBJ2-5
GSRGEETQY
>TRBV4-1|.|TRBJ1-3
ASSQDLSSSGNTIY
>TRBV28|.|TRBJ2-7
ASSLNVPGYEQY